These 21 T cell receptor beta chains came from one sample sequenced in a study of blood T cell repertoires in COVID-19. Assay: immunoSEQ multiplex PCR; the TCRdb copy retains only in-frame clones and omits some. The sample yields under 400,000 clones, roughly nine tenths seen once. The sequencing sample was made of peripheral blood. The receptors originated from a woman aged 25 to 39 with COVID-19, enrolled during active disease.

V gene TRBV29-1 combines with J gene TRBJ1-5; TRBD1 agrees at 11 bases. Germline V gene sequence: CDR1 SQVTM, CDR2 ANQGSEA. This CDR3 spans 14 amino acids. The V gene end was trimmed by 4 bases and the J gene end by 5 bases; junction bases not matched to a gene: 4. CDR3 nucleotides: TGCAGCGTTGGGACAGGGGGCCATTATCAGCCCCAGCATTTT. Encoded protein: CSVGTGGHYQPQHF. Full variable domain (rest looked up from reference TRBV29-1 and TRBJ1-5): SAVISQKPSRDICQRGTSLTIQCQVDSQVTMMFWYRQQPGQSLTLIATANQGSEATYESGFVIDKFPISRPNLTFSTLTVSNMSPEDSSIYLCSVGTGGHYQPQHFGDGTRLSIL.

This clone showed up just once. The rearrangement links TRBV14 to TRBJ1-4; perhaps TRBD1 as D (6 bases). V was cut by 4 bases and J by 4 bases, with 13 bases left in between. Germline V gene lookup returns CDR1 SGHDN and CDR2 FVKESK. The CDR3 has 15 residues. In DNA, the CDR3 is TGTGCCAGCAGCCTGCCGGGACATAGTAATGAAAAACTGTTTTTT. Its translation is CASSLPGHSNEKLFF.

V gene TRBV18 combines with J gene TRBJ1-4, with unresolved D. V shed 1 base and J shed 6 bases, with 6 bases lying between them. Looked up from germline, CDR1 is KGHSH and CDR2 is LQKENI. CDR3 size: 13 residues. CDR3 amino acids: CASSPRTYEKLFF. CDR3 in DNA: TGTGCCAGCTCACCACGGACTTATGAAAAACTGTTTTTT.

The V and J genes are TRBV19 and TRBJ2-3; TRBD2 matches 11 bases. Germline V gene data show CDR1 as LNHDA and CDR2 as SQIVND (reference sequence). V was pared by 3 bases and J by 4 bases, with 6 bases of the junction left unmatched. The CDR3 spans 16 residues. The DNA for the CDR3 is TGTGCCAGTAGTATGAGGTCTAGCGGGAGGTCAGATACGCAGTATTTT. Protein sequence: CASSMRSSGRSDTQYF.

This clone was observed once. The CDR3 DNA sequence: TGTGCCAGTAGTAAAAGACAGGAGAGAAACACCATATATTTT. Amino acid sequence: CASSKRQERNTIYF. The chain carries TRBV19 and TRBJ1-3; maybe TRBD1 (6 bases). The CDR3 covers 14 residues. Trimming took off 4 bases at V and 5 bases at J, with 12 bases between the two ends. CDR1 is LNHDA, CDR2 SQIVND, per germline (reference sequence).

The chain links TRBV14 to TRBJ2-2, with TRBD2 matching over 8 bases. This CDR3 contains 15 residues. Germline-derived CDR1 and CDR2 are SGHDN and FVKESK. V dropped 4 bases and J dropped 3; count of bases not matched to a gene: 4. CDR3 in amino acids: CASSRAGAYTGELFF. CDR3 nucleotides: TGTGCCAGCAGCCGAGCGGGAGCGTACACCGGGGAGCTGTTTTTT.

This chain joins TRBV5-1 and TRBJ2-7; D unresolved. Germline V gene data show CDR1 as SGHRS and CDR2 as YFSETQ. V dropped 1 base and J dropped 4 bases, with 9 bases sitting between them. The CDR3 has 13 amino acids. This chain's CDR3 is CASSLTAGYEQYF. DNA for the CDR3: TGCGCCAGCAGCTTGACGGCAGGTTACGAGCAGTACTTC. Full variable domain (remainder filled in from reference TRBV5-1 and TRBJ2-7): KAGVTQTPRYLIKTRGQQVTLSCSPISGHRSVSWYQQTPGQGLQFLFEYFSETQRNKGNFPGRFSGRQFSNSRSEMNVSTLELGDSALYLCASSLTAGYEQYFGPGTRLTVT.

This clone has just one count. The V call is TRBV5-4, the J call TRBJ2-2; D not resolved. V was pared by 4 bases and J by 0 bases, with 13 bases between. The CDR3 length is 16 residues. Germline V gene sequence: CDR1 SGHNT, CDR2 YYREEE (reference sequence). Here the CDR3 DNA reads TGTGCCAGCAGCATGGAATCGTTCGCGAACACCGGGGAGCTGTTTTTT. It encodes CASSMESFANTGELFF.

This clone was seen a single time. CDR3 amino acids: CASRLLETQYF. The CDR3 DNA follows: TGTGCCAGCCGACTCCTGGAGACCCAGTACTTC. The chain carries TRBV2 and TRBJ2-5; no clear D. Trimming left V 8 bases short and J 5 bases short, with 9 bases between. CDR3 length equals 11 residues. Germline lookup yields CDR1 SNHLY and CDR2 FYNNEI.

The V and J genes are TRBV11-2 and TRBJ2-5, with 7 bases lining up with TRBD1. The V gene end was trimmed by 3 bases and the J gene end by 5 bases; junction bases not matched to a gene: 6. CDR1 and CDR2 (germline): SGHAT, FQNNGV. The CDR3 is made up of 14 amino acids. The CDR3 sequence: CASSFGTVGETQYF. The CDR3 region has the DNA TGTGCCAGCAGCTTCGGGACAGTCGGCGAGACCCAGTACTTC. The full variable domain, with the rest looked up from reference TRBV11-2 and TRBJ2-5, is EAGVAQSPRYKIIEKRQSVAFWCNPISGHATLYWYQQILGQGPKLLIQFQNNGVVDDSQLPKDRFSAERLKGVDSTLKIQPAKLEDSAVYLCASSFGTVGETQYFGPGTRLLVL.

This clone appeared once. The chain is built from TRBV9 and TRBJ2-7; TRBD2 agrees at 7 bases. V shed 1 base, J shed 0 bases, and the junction held 1 base outside the gene matches. Germline-derived CDR1 and CDR2 are SGDLS and YYNGEE. This CDR3 contains 14 residues. The CDR3 sequence: CASSVLAVSYEQYF. The CDR3 nucleotides are TGTGCCAGCAGCGTACTAGCGGTCTCCTACGAGCAGTACTTC.

The chain couples TRBV7-9 to TRBJ1-1; D not certain. This CDR3 region has 13 residues. V lost 3 bases to trimming and J lost 2 bases, with 7 bases between them. Germline V gene lookup returns CDR1 SEHNR and CDR2 FQNEAQ (reference sequence). This CDR3 reads CASSFEGNTEAFF. Here the CDR3 DNA reads TGTGCCAGCAGCTTTGAGGGAAACACTGAAGCTTTCTTT.

The CDR3 nucleotides read TGTGCCAGTAGTATGGGACTAGCGGGAGGTGGCACAGATACGCAGTATTTT. Its translation is CASSMGLAGGGTDTQYF. V is TRBV19 and J is TRBJ2-3; the match to TRBD2 covers 15 bases. With V trimmed by 3 bases and J by 1 base, 2 bases remained unmatched. The CDR3 spans 17 residues. In germline, CDR1 is LNHDA, CDR2 SQIVND (reference sequence).

The chain carries TRBV30 and TRBJ1-1; TRBD1 is a possible D gene (5 bases). From germline, CDR1 is GTSNPN and CDR2 SVGIG (reference sequence). Trimming removed 5 bases at V and 0 bases at J, with 16 bases between. The CDR3 sequence is 15 residues long. CDR3 protein: CAWGMGGFMNTEAFF. CDR3 nucleotides: TGTGCCTGGGGGATGGGGGGATTCATGAACACTGAAGCTTTCTTT.

V usage is TRBV29-1 and J usage is TRBJ1-1, with a tentative D call TRBD1 (5 bases). The CDR3 covers 13 residues. Trimming removed 5 bases at V and 0 bases at J, with 10 bases between. Germline CDR1 and CDR2: SQVTM and ANQGSEA. CDR3 protein: CSVSREVNTEAFF. The CDR3 DNA sequence: TGCAGCGTTTCCAGGGAGGTGAACACTGAAGCTTTCTTT.

The V call is TRBV4-2, the J call TRBJ1-3; 12 bases fit TRBD1. The CDR3 loop spans 17 amino acids. Germline-derived CDR1 and CDR2 are LGHNA and YNFKEQ. V shed 3 bases and J 0 bases; nucleotides not matched to a gene: 3. The chain's CDR3 is CASSHPGQGASGNTIYF. The CDR3 region has the DNA TGTGCCAGCAGCCACCCGGGACAGGGGGCCTCTGGAAACACCATATATTTT.

This clone was observed a handful of times. The rearrangement joins TRBV7-9 to TRBJ1-1, with 7 bases identical to TRBD1. This CDR3 is built from 15 residues. Germline V gene lookup returns CDR1 SEHNR and CDR2 FQNEAQ (reference sequence). Unmatched junction bases numbered 5, after V lost 3 bases and J lost 1 base. This CDR3 reads CASSFADRANTEAFF. CDR3 sequence (DNA): TGTGCCAGCAGCTTCGCTGACAGGGCGAACACTGAAGCTTTCTTT.

The gene calls are TRBV6-5 and TRBJ1-5; D not certain. The CDR3 extends over 14 amino acids. In germline, CDR1 is MNHEY, CDR2 SVGAGI. V dropped 5 bases and J dropped 4 bases, with 12 bases sitting between them. The CDR3 loop reads CASSPAVPNQPQHF. In DNA, the CDR3 is TGTGCCAGCAGTCCTGCGGTACCTAATCAGCCCCAGCATTTT.

This clone has only a few counts. The V gene is TRBV4-1, the J gene TRBJ2-1, with D possibly matching TRBD2 (6 bases). The germline CDR1 and CDR2 sequences are MGHRA and YSYEKL. Trimming took 2 bases from V and 10 from J, leaving 15 bases between them. The length of the CDR3 is 14 residues. CDR3: CASSQIGGDGEQFF. CDR3 DNA sequence: TGCGCCAGCAGCCAAATAGGAGGGGATGGCGAGCAGTTCTTC.

The rearrangement links TRBV5-1 to TRBJ2-2; D may be TRBD1 (6 bases). In germline, CDR1 is SGHRS, CDR2 YFSETQ. The CDR3 extends over 18 amino acids. Trimming pared 2 bases from V and 0 bases from J, leaving 17 bases between. The CDR3 DNA sequence: TGCGCCAGCAGCTTTGCCCCGCAGGGGTCAACGAACACCGGGGAGCTGTTTTTT. It codes for CASSFAPQGSTNTGELFF. The full variable domain, its missing parts supplied by reference TRBV5-1 and TRBJ2-2, is KAGVTQTPRYLIKTRGQQVTLSCSPISGHRSVSWYQQTPGQGLQFLFEYFSETQRNKGNFPGRFSGRQFSNSRSEMNVSTLELGDSALYLCASSFAPQGSTNTGELFFGEGSRLTVL.

This clone was detected only once. The chain is built from TRBV19 and TRBJ1-1; the D gene is possibly TRBD1 (6 bases). The CDR3 has 13 residues. Trimming stripped 4 bases from V and 0 bases from J, with 6 bases between. Germline V lookup: CDR1 LNHDA, CDR2 SQIVND (reference sequence). In DNA, the CDR3 is TGTGCCAGTAGTACAGGGGTGAACACTGAAGCTTTCTTT. Translating gives CASSTGVNTEAFF.